The clone carrying this TCR beta chain has ten or more counts. Its antigen is unidentified. The data are from a study of CD8 T cells in ankylosing spondylitis. Points from the study as a whole: Past research had described some motif variants in reactive arthritis synovial fluid and blood. Reportedly, matched ankylosing spondylitis synovial fluid was significantly enriched for disease-linked clones. A TCR beta motif of seven or eight highly homologous variants appeared characteristic of ankylosing spondylitis blood.

The CDR3 sequence is 14 residues long. V was clipped by 3 bases and J by 11 bases, with 17 bases between them. CDR1 and CDR2 (germline): SGHTA, FQGNSA. TCRdb analysed the 5' RACE reads with MiXCR anew, one entry per CDR3 protein. The table includes fewer than 400,000 distinct CDR3 sequences, roughly 14% detected once. The TCR originated in a male donor with ankylosing spondylitis or in good health (not recorded which). The rearrangement joins TRBV7-2 to TRBJ2-1; tentatively, D is TRBD1 or TRBD2 (5 bases each). Sequencing was carried out using blood, either unsorted or a sorted T cell fraction (not recorded which). The CDR3 nucleotides read TGTGCCAGCAGCTTTAGACGGGACCCGATCAAGCAGTTCTTC. It specifies CASSFRRDPIKQFF.